This T cell receptor (beta chain) was sequenced during a study of blood T cell repertoires in COVID-19. Original processing notes: Amplification of reference gene primers was used by the study to estimate nucleated cell counts. Using immunoSEQ multiplex PCR, the repertoire was profiled, and TCRdb retains in-frame clones only, with some absent. Clone size and V and J calls were adopted from that table, with D and trimming inferred from the DNA. The profile shows around 170,000 clones, about 77% of them singletons. The CDR3 runs 13 residues. The germline gives CDR1 MDHEN, CDR2 SYDVKM. J gave up 3 bases and V 7 bases, and 3 bases lay outside the gene matches.

The sample comprised peripheral blood. This sequence originates from a woman of 80 years or more with acute or convalescent COVID-19. The rearrangement uses TRBV28 and TRBJ2-7; 10 positions agree with TRBD2. The chain's CDR3 is CASTRTSGYEQYF. DNA of the CDR3: TGTGCCAGCACCAGGACTAGCGGCTACGAGCAGTACTTC.